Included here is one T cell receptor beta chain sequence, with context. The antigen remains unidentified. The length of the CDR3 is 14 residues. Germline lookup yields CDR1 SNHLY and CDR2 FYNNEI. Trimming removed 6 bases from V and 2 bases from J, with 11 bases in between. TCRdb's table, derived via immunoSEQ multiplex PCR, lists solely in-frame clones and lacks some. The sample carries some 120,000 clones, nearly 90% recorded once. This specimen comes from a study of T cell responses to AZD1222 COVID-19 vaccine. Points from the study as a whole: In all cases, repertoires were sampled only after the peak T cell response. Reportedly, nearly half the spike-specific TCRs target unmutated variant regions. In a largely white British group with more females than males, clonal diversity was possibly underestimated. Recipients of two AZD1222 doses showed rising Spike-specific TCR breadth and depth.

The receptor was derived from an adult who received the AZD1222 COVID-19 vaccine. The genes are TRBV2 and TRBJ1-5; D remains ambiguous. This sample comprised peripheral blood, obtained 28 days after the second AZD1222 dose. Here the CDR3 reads CASRSDGGNQPQHF. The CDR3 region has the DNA TGTGCCAGCAGGTCAGATGGCGGCAATCAGCCCCAGCATTTT. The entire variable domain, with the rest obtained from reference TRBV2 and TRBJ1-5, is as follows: EPEVTQTPSHQVTQMGQEVILRCVPISNHLYFYWYRQILGQKVEFLVSFYNNEISEKSEIFDDQFSVERPDGSNFTLKIRSTKLEDSAMYFCASRSDGGNQPQHFGDGTRLSIL.